The 14 T cell receptor beta chains reported below all come from one sample, sequenced in a study of T cells expressing NK-cell markers (dated by TCRdb to between 2020 and 2021). The library was generated by 5' RACE. TCRdb lists the instrument as Illumina HiSeq 2000. TCRdb reprocessed the reads, reporting each CDR3 protein sequence once and no DNA. The sample table records around 380,000 distinct CDR3 sequences. Around a tenth of the sample is held by the ten biggest clonotypes. Material: blood T cells: a sorted CD56 or NKG2C T cell subset, CD4+ or CD8+ T cells, or bulk PBMC T cells (not recorded which). Every receptor here comes from a woman aged 45-65 years in good health. Donor details come from another sample of the same person, matched by shared clones.

The V and J genes are TRBV9 and TRBJ2-1; TCRdb designates TRBD1, a call that cannot be tested without DNA. From germline, CDR1 is SGDLS and CDR2 YYNGEE. The CDR3 consists of 15 residues. This CDR3 is CASSVALGLKNEQFF. The complete variable domain, with remaining parts taken from reference TRBV9 and TRBJ2-1, reads DSGVTQTPKHLITATGQRVTLRCSPRSGDLSVYWYQQSLDQGLQFLIQYYNGEERAKGNILERFSAQQFPDLHSELNLSSLELGDSALYFCASSVALGLKNEQFFGPGTRLTVL.

The J gene is TRBJ2-2, the V gene TRBV10-3; TCRdb's assignment of TRBD1 cannot be checked, as there is no DNA. Germline CDR1 reads ENHRY; CDR2 reads SYGVKD. The CDR3 has 14 amino acids. The CDR3 is CAIRGATNTGELFF.

J is TRBJ1-2 and V is TRBV29-1. Germline CDR1 reads SQVTM; CDR2 reads ANQGSEA. The length of the CDR3 is 11 residues. The CDR3: CSALIDGGYTF.

The chain has TRBV7-3 and TRBJ2-2; TCRdb's D call, TRBD1, is unchecked because there is no DNA. CDR1 is SGHTA, CDR2 FQGTGA, per germline. The CDR3 runs to 13 residues. The CDR3 protein is CASSLRQSGELFF.

This chain uses TRBV24-1 with TRBJ2-2; the D call of TRBD1 rests on TCRdb alone, since no DNA is present to check it. CDR1 is KGHDR and CDR2 is SFDVKD in the germline V gene. This CDR3 region has 20 residues. CDR3: CATSDSMHPGQATNTGELFF.

The rearrangement uses TRBV5-1 and TRBJ1-1; TCRdb indicates TRBD1, and absent DNA this call remains unverified. Germline assignment: CDR1 SGHRS and CDR2 YFSETQ. This CDR3 comprises 16 residues. This CDR3 reads CASSLAGGQIGTEAFF.

The chain links TRBV12-3 or TRBV12-4 to TRBJ1-1. This CDR3 contains 15 residues. CDR3: CASNIAGFLMTEAFF.

The chain uses TRBV5-1 and TRBJ2-5; the TRBD2 assignment by TCRdb is unverifiable without DNA. The length of the CDR3 is 19 residues. CDR1 is SGHRS, CDR2 YFSETQ, per germline. This CDR3 is CASSSAPSGRTRHQETQYF.

The chain combines TRBV11-2 with TRBJ2-2; TCRdb's D call of TRBD1 is untestable without DNA. The germline gives CDR1 SGHAT, CDR2 FQNNGV. The CDR3 has 18 amino acids. CDR3 protein: CASSLVLRQGASAGELFF.

This chain links TRBV5-1 with TRBJ2-3; there is no DNA to check the TCRdb D call of TRBD1. The CDR3 is made up of 16 amino acids. Germline V gene lookup returns CDR1 SGHRS and CDR2 YFSETQ. The CDR3 sequence: CASSPGQFTSTDTQYF.

This chain uses TRBV30 with TRBJ1-6; absent DNA, TCRdb's TRBD1 call cannot be checked. CDR1 and CDR2 (germline): GTSNPN, SVGIG (reference sequence). The CDR3 contains 13 residues. CDR3: CAWEGQELTPLHF.

The V gene is TRBV29-1, the J gene TRBJ1-1; TCRdb outputs TRBD1, but without DNA this stays unchecked. This CDR3 has 13 residues. Per germline, CDR1 SQVTM and CDR2 ANQGSEA. The CDR3: CSGDRVRYTEAFF.

The chain joins TRBV12-3 or TRBV12-4 to TRBJ1-5. The CDR3 has 15 residues. The chain's CDR3 is CASSLAVNSNQPQHF.

The chain joins TRBV11-3 to TRBJ2-3. The CDR3 length is 15 residues. CDR1 is SGHNT and CDR2 is YENEEA in the germline V gene. CDR3 region: CASSKFVDFTDTQYF.